The sequence of this TCR beta chain was determined in a study of response to subunit inactivated influenza vaccine. TCRdb processed the RT-PCR reads anew with MiXCR; each CDR3 protein has one entry. The sample comprises around 850,000 distinct CDR3 sequences, approximately 17% of which are singletons, and about a tenth rests with the top ten. This clonotype was seen repeatedly, ten times or more. The CDR3 sequence is 16 residues long. The ends were cut back, 0 bases at V and 2 bases at J, with 13 bases in the middle. CDR1 SGHRS and CDR2 YFSETQ come from the germline V gene. This material consisted of PBMCs from blood, taken around 5 days after vaccination. V and J are TRBV5-1 and TRBJ2-3; either TRBD1 or TRBD2 may supply D (5 bases each). The sequence derives from a man aged 50 or older who received an inactivated influenza vaccine. CDR3 protein: CASSLEVAGTTDTQYF. CDR3 nucleotides: TGCGCCAGCAGCTTGGAGGTGGCAGGGACCACAGATACGCAGTATTTT.